This entry is about one T cell receptor (beta chain). Antigen specificity is unknown. The CDR3 is 16 amino acids. V was pared by 1 base and J by 0 bases, with 5 bases of the junction left unmatched. Germline CDR1 SGHAT, CDR2 FQNNGV. This specimen belongs to a study of CD4 T cells in relation to SARS-CoV-2 and coronaviruses. Study context: After nine to eleven days of antigen culture, PBMC TCR beta CDR3s were sequenced. Controls used an HIV-1 Nef peptide pool or no peptide. Study-level results: Crossreactivity was assessed only for spike protein, not other viral proteins.

The repertoire was sequenced with immunoSEQ multiplex PCR; TCRdb's copy has only in-frame clones and lacks some. This table holds under 20,000 clones, about 76% found once. Unexposed donor CD4+ T cells date from about 2011-2018, before the COVID-19 pandemic. CD4+ T cells were isolated from the cells after around 10 days of culture. Testing used SARS-CoV-2 S/N and four cold-coronavirus spikes on unexposed-donor CD4+ T cells, cells permitting. The chain uses TRBV11-2 and TRBJ2-7; TRBD2 agrees at 8 bases. The sample was CD4+ T cells from PBMCs, cultured in vitro. The sequence came from a human donor in good health. Written as DNA, the CDR3 is TGTGCCAGCAGCTTAGGGTCCGGGGGGGGCTCCTACGAGCAGTACTTC. Its translation is CASSLGSGGGSYEQYF.